A single sample gave rise to the 21 T cell receptor beta chains below, sequenced in a study of CD8 T cells in Susac syndrome (dated by TCRdb to the late 2010s). The library was obtained by the immunoSEQ multiplex PCR assay. RNA was extracted with the RNeasy kit and about 0.45 to 1 ug was reverse transcribed using random hexamers. The raw public data were reprocessed by TCRdb itself: fastp quality trimming at Q25, MiXCR clonotype calling, in-frame beta chains only. When rows share a CDR3 protein, they turn into one entry using the most common DNA and genes. The sample contains 110,000 to 150,000 distinct CDR3 sequences, approximately 96% of them found a single time. Over 0.065% of the sample goes to the ten largest clones. The specimen was CD4+ T cells from PBMCs. Every receptor here comes from a human donor with Susac syndrome.

This sequence joins TRBV29-1 and TRBJ1-2; maybe TRBD1 (6 bases). From germline, CDR1 is SQVTM and CDR2 ANQGSEA. V shed 8 bases and J shed 7 bases, with 17 bases lying between them. This CDR3 has 12 residues. The DNA for the CDR3 is TGCAGCACCCAGGAGGGGGAGGTTGGCTACACCTTC. Translation: CSTQEGEVGYTF.

The chain carries TRBV15 and TRBJ2-5; 8 bases fit TRBD2. V lost 3 bases and J lost 5; bases outside the gene matches: 2. CDR3 length: 13 amino acids. Germline values: CDR1 LNHNV, CDR2 YYDKDF (reference sequence). As DNA, the CDR3 is TGTGCCACCAGCAGGGGACTAGTGGAGACCCAGTACTTC. This encodes CATSRGLVETQYF.

This sequence joins TRBV5-1 and TRBJ2-5; a weak D match, TRBD1 (5 bases). Trimming took 5 bases from V and 1 from J, leaving 15 bases between them. The CDR3 is 15 residues long. Germline V lookup: CDR1 SGHRS, CDR2 YFSETQ. CDR3 loop: CASRVFTGLQETQYF. DNA of the CDR3: TGCGCCAGCAGAGTTTTTACAGGTCTCCAAGAGACCCAGTACTTC.

This sequence joins TRBV29-1 and TRBJ2-2, with unresolved D. CDR1 is SQVTM, CDR2 ANQGSEA, per germline. The V end lost 7 bases, the J end lost 6 bases, and 9 bases lay between the germline ends. The CDR3 is made up of 11 amino acids. In nucleotides, the CDR3 is TGCAGCGGGTGGGTGGCCGGGGAGCTGTTTTTT. Translated, it gives CSGWVAGELFF.

The chain employs TRBV7-9 and TRBJ2-7; D is unclear. In germline, CDR1 is SEHNR, CDR2 FQNEAQ (reference sequence). V lost 2 bases to trimming and J lost 3 bases, with 5 bases between them. The CDR3 contains 12 residues. CDR3 region: CASSLIDYEQYF. Written as DNA, the CDR3 is TGTGCCAGCAGCTTAATCGACTACGAGCAGTACTTC.

The J gene is TRBJ1-2, the V gene TRBV19, with D tentatively TRBD1 (5 bases). CDR1 is LNHDA, CDR2 SQIVND, per germline (reference sequence). The CDR3 sequence is 15 residues long. V gave up 10 bases and J gave up 2 bases, with 20 bases separating them. CDR3 DNA sequence: TGTGCCAACATTGAGGGACCTAGTGTAAACTATGGCTACACCTTC. Translating gives CANIEGPSVNYGYTF.

This clonotype was found once. The chain links TRBV28 to TRBJ2-3, with 10 bases matching TRBD1. Germline-derived CDR1 and CDR2 are MDHEN and SYDVKM. The CDR3 totals 15 residues. The V segment lost 2 bases and the J segment 7 bases; nucleotides outside the gene matches: 6. The CDR3 sequence: CASSLSRTGGNTQYF. CDR3 DNA: TGTGCCAGCAGTTTAAGCCGGACAGGGGGGAATACGCAGTATTTT.

The V call is TRBV11-2, the J call TRBJ2-7; 10 bases fit TRBD2. V shed 2 bases, J shed 5 bases, and the junction held 6 bases outside the gene matches. Germline-derived CDR1 and CDR2 are SGHAT and FQNNGV. The CDR3 extends over 15 amino acids. This chain's CDR3 is CASSLPLAGAHEQYF. The CDR3 DNA reads TGTGCCAGCAGCTTACCCCTAGCGGGGGCCCACGAGCAGTACTTC.

The chain combines TRBV28 with TRBJ2-5, with D perhaps matching TRBD2 (6 bases). Germline values: CDR1 MDHEN, CDR2 SYDVKM. The CDR3 has 13 residues. The V and J ends lost 7 bases and 3 bases respectively, with 12 bases between them. The CDR3 nucleotides are TGTGCCAGCAAATTAGGAGGGAAAGAGACCCAGTACTTC. Its protein product is CASKLGGKETQYF.

In DNA, the CDR3 is TGCAGTGCAATAAGACAGGGGGGCAACACAGATACGCAGTATTTT. This translates into CSAIRQGGNTDTQYF. The chain employs TRBV20-1 and TRBJ2-3, with 9 bases that match TRBD1. Germline CDR1 and CDR2: DFQATT and SNEGSKA (reference sequence). The CDR3 sequence is 15 residues long. The junction had 9 bases not matched to a gene; V was cut back by 6 bases and J by 2 bases.

The rearrangement uses TRBV3-1 and TRBJ2-7; TRBD2 might be the D (7 bases). The CDR3 extends over 14 amino acids. The germline CDR1 and CDR2 sequences are LGHDT and YNNKEL (reference sequence). The V end lost 4 bases, the J end lost 5 bases, and 15 bases lay between the germline ends. The CDR3: CASSPRGGDNEQYF. CDR3 DNA: TGTGCCAGCAGCCCGAGGGGGGGGGACAACGAGCAGTACTTC.

This chain uses TRBV9 with TRBJ2-7; D may be TRBD2 (5 bases). The CDR3 length is 14 residues. The germline gives CDR1 SGDLS, CDR2 YYNGEE. V was trimmed by 3 bases and J by 7 bases, leaving 17 bases between them. DNA for the CDR3: TGTGCCAGCAGCGGGGCCGGACGAACGGGGGAGCAGTACTTC. Its translation is CASSGAGRTGEQYF.

In nucleotides, the CDR3 is TGTGCCAGCAGCGTAGGCGGGACGGCGAATGAAAAACTGTTTTTT. Translating gives CASSVGGTANEKLFF. This chain connects TRBV9 to TRBJ1-4; maybe TRBD1 (5 bases). The CDR3 covers 15 residues. CDR1 and CDR2 from the germline V gene are SGDLS and YYNGEE. Trimming stripped 0 bases from V and 5 bases from J, with 11 bases between.

V and J are TRBV10-2 and TRBJ2-5; D remains ambiguous. Trimming stripped 6 bases from V and 0 bases from J, with 8 bases between. Germline values: CDR1 WSHSY, CDR2 SAAADI. The CDR3 contains 13 residues. CDR3 DNA sequence: TGCGCCAGCAGCTATCAATACCAAGAGACCCAGTACTTC. This gives the protein CASSYQYQETQYF.

The chain has TRBV25-1 and TRBJ2-1; no clear D. Germline CDR1 is MGHDK and CDR2 is SYGVNS. The V and J ends lost 2 bases and 5 bases respectively, with 10 bases between them. This CDR3 is built from 14 residues. This chain's CDR3 is CASSEVGRNNEQFF. The CDR3 DNA is TGTGCCAGCAGTGAAGTAGGACGGAACAATGAGCAGTTCTTC.

This clonotype was seen once. The V call is TRBV29-1, the J call TRBJ1-1, with D unclear. Germline CDR1 is SQVTM and CDR2 is ANQGSEA. Trimming stripped 4 bases from V and 1 base from J, with 10 bases between. The CDR3 extends over 13 amino acids. CDR3 coding DNA: TGCAGCGTTGGAGGCAGTTGGAACACTGAAGCTTTCTTT. Residues: CSVGGSWNTEAFF.

The V call is TRBV11-2, the J call TRBJ2-2; D possibly corresponds to TRBD1 (6 bases). Germline V gene data show CDR1 as SGHAT and CDR2 as FQNNGV. Trimming stripped 10 bases from V and 3 bases from J, with 15 bases between. There are 14 residues in the CDR3. CDR3 in DNA: TGTGCCACCGGCGCAGGGGCCCACACCGGGGAGCTGTTTTTT. This codes for CATGAGAHTGELFF.

This clonotype was seen a single time. The chain is built from TRBV7-9 and TRBJ1-5; D gene unclear. V lost 3 bases to trimming and J lost 4 bases, with 10 bases between them. Germline V gene data show CDR1 as SEHNR and CDR2 as FQNEAQ (reference sequence). The CDR3 spans 14 residues. CDR3: CASSFTGKNQPQHF. CDR3 coding DNA: TGTGCCAGCAGCTTTACGGGGAAAAATCAGCCCCAGCATTTT.

The genes are TRBV5-8 and TRBJ1-1, with D tentatively TRBD1 (6 bases). Per germline, CDR1 SGHTS and CDR2 YDEGEE. CDR3 length: 14 residues. V lost 5 bases to trimming and J lost 2 bases, with 13 bases between them. This chain's CDR3 is CASRQGPPNTEAFF. The CDR3 bases are TGTGCCAGCAGGCAGGGGCCCCCAAACACTGAAGCTTTCTTT. The variable domain in full, with the rest retrieved from reference TRBV5-8 and TRBJ1-1, is EAGVTQSPTHLIKTRGQQATLRCSPISGHTSVYWYQQALGLGLQFLLWYDEGEERNRGNFPPRFSGRQFPNYSSELNVNALELEDSALYLCASRQGPPNTEAFFGQGTRLTVV.

The chain carries TRBV11-2 and TRBJ2-7; D possibly corresponds to TRBD2 (6 bases). V was pared by 5 bases and J by 3 bases, with 14 bases between. Germline loops: CDR1 SGHAT, CDR2 FQNNGV. CDR3 length: 14 residues. The CDR3 protein is CASSPTRDFYEQYF. For the CDR3, the DNA is TGTGCCAGCAGCCCGACCCGGGACTTCTACGAGCAGTACTTC.

This clonotype was observed a few times. The genes are TRBV5-1 and TRBJ2-7; TRBD1 agrees at 7 bases. Looked up from germline, CDR1 is SGHRS and CDR2 is YFSETQ. The J segment lost 7 bases and the V segment lost 4 bases, leaving 2 bases of the junction unmatched. The CDR3 is 11 residues long. Here the CDR3 reads CASSPDREQYF. DNA for the CDR3: TGCGCCAGCAGCCCGGACAGGGAGCAGTACTTC.